This T cell receptor beta chain was sequenced during a study of technical replicates of blood from a few donors. The repertoire was sequenced with immunoSEQ multiplex PCR; TCRdb's copy has only in-frame clones and lacks some. The table records about 84,000 clones, roughly 98% of them present only once. CDR3 length: 13 residues. Germline V gene lookup returns CDR1 SGDLS and CDR2 YYNGEE. Deletions cut 4 bases from V and 0 bases from J, with 5 bases between. The receptor's source is a human donor in good health. The specimen was T cells isolated from PBMCs. The chain couples TRBV9 to TRBJ1-5, with D uncertain. The CDR3 loop reads CASSSYSNQPQHF. CDR3 in DNA: TGTGCCAGCAGCTCTTATAGCAATCAGCCCCAGCATTTT.